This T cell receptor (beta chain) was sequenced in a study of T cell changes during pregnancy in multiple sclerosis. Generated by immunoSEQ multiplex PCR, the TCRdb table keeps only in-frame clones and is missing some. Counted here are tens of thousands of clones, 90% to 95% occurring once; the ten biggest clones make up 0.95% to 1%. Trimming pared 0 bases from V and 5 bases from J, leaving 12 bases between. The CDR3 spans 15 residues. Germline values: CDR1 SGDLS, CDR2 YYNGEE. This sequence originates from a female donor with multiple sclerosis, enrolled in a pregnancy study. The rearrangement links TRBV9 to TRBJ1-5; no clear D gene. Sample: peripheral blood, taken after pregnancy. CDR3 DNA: TGTGCCAGCAGCGTAGAAGGAGGGCAGGATCAGCCCCAGCATTTT. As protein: CASSVEGGQDQPQHF.